A selection of T cell receptor beta chains follows, all from one sample in a study of cytomegalovirus exposure and HLA in healthy donors. Clones were sequenced by immunoSEQ multiplex PCR, and TCRdb holds only the in-frame ones, with some missing. The sample has 150,000 to 200,000 clones, about four fifths seen once. The material sequenced was PBMCs. The receptors were gathered from a woman between 18 and 29 years old in good health and CMV-seropositive. Each CDR3 is given with its conserved first and last residue. The order of the fields is clone size, J gene, V gene, CDR3 length, D gene, CDR3 DNA, CDR3 protein. A D gene is named only where the DNA matches it firmly. Size is omitted from some rows. Given values are once, few, many or a class for expanded clones.

clone size: .; J gene: TRBJ1-1; V gene: TRBV6-5; CDR3 length: 14; D gene: .; CDR3 DNA: TGTGCCGCTCGATTGGGGGACACGAACACTGAAGCTTTCTTT; CDR3 protein: CAARLGDTNTEAFF
clone size: .; J gene: TRBJ2-1; V gene: TRBV14; CDR3 length: 18; D gene: TRBD2; CDR3 DNA: TGTGCCAGCAGCCAAGCTAGCGGGGGAGAGAGCTCCTACAATGAGCAGTTCTTC; CDR3 protein: CASSQASGGESSYNEQFF
clone size: few; J gene: TRBJ2-1; V gene: TRBV5-1; CDR3 length: 15; D gene: TRBD2; CDR3 DNA: TGCGCCAGCAGCTCACTCGGGGGGGAGTACAATGAGCAGTTCTTC; CDR3 protein: CASSSLGGEYNEQFF
clone size: .; J gene: TRBJ1-5; V gene: TRBV28; CDR3 length: 12; D gene: .; CDR3 DNA: TGTGCCAGCAGCCCGCAGGGGCAGCCCCAGCATTTT; CDR3 protein: CASSPQGQPQHF
clone size: .; J gene: TRBJ1-1; V gene: TRBV4-3; CDR3 length: 15; D gene: .; CDR3 DNA: TGCGCCAGCAGTTATCGTTGGGCAATGGGCACTGAAGCTTTCTTT; CDR3 protein: CASSYRWAMGTEAFF
clone size: few; J gene: TRBJ2-2; V gene: TRBV4-3; CDR3 length: 15; D gene: .; CDR3 DNA: TGCGCCAGCAGCCGAGACAGGTTCTCTTTCGGGGAGCTGTTTTTT; CDR3 protein: CASSRDRFSFGELFF
clone size: .; J gene: TRBJ2-1; V gene: TRBV5-4; CDR3 length: 14; D gene: .; CDR3 DNA: TGTGCCACACGGGAAGAAGACGGATACAATGAGCAGTTCTTC; CDR3 protein: CATREEDGYNEQFF
clone size: .; J gene: TRBJ2-7; V gene: TRBV6-5; CDR3 length: 13; D gene: .; CDR3 DNA: TGTGCCAGCAGTACAGGACAGAACTACGAGCAGTACTTC; CDR3 protein: CASSTGQNYEQYF
clone size: .; J gene: TRBJ1-2; V gene: TRBV28; CDR3 length: 14; D gene: .; CDR3 DNA: TGTGCCAGCAGTTCCCACGACATTAACTATGGCTACACCTTC; CDR3 protein: CASSSHDINYGYTF
clone size: .; J gene: TRBJ1-5; V gene: TRBV6-5; CDR3 length: 14; D gene: .; CDR3 DNA: TGTGCCAGCAGACCCAAGGGGGTTTACCAGCCCCAGCATTTT; CDR3 protein: CASRPKGVYQPQHF
clone size: .; J gene: TRBJ2-1; V gene: TRBV4-1; CDR3 length: 14; D gene: TRBD2; CDR3 DNA: TGCGCCAGCAGCCAAGATTCCGGGGGGACTGAGCAGTTCTTC; CDR3 protein: CASSQDSGGTEQFF
clone size: .; J gene: TRBJ2-7; V gene: TRBV10-3; CDR3 length: 12; D gene: .; CDR3 DNA: TGTGCCATCAGTGATCGGGGCTACGAGCAGTACTTC; CDR3 protein: CAISDRGYEQYF
clone size: .; J gene: TRBJ1-2; V gene: TRBV5-6; CDR3 length: 12; D gene: .; CDR3 DNA: TGTGCCAGCAGCTTTCATCAGGGAAGGAACACCTTC; CDR3 protein: CASSFHQGRNTF
clone size: .; J gene: TRBJ1-2; V gene: TRBV5-1; CDR3 length: 15; D gene: .; CDR3 DNA: TGCGCCAGCAGCTTGGGGTTCAGGAATTACTATGGCTACACCTTC; CDR3 protein: CASSLGFRNYYGYTF
clone size: once; J gene: TRBJ2-7; V gene: TRBV6-1; CDR3 length: 14; D gene: TRBD1; CDR3 DNA: TGTGCCAGCAGTAGGACAGGGATCTCCTACGAGCAGTACTTC; CDR3 protein: CASSRTGISYEQYF
clone size: once; J gene: TRBJ1-2; V gene: TRBV4-2; CDR3 length: 15; D gene: .; CDR3 DNA: TGTGCCAGCAGCCAAGATAAGCGGACCTCCTATGGCTACACCTTC; CDR3 protein: CASSQDKRTSYGYTF
clone size: .; J gene: TRBJ1-4; V gene: TRBV14; CDR3 length: 13; D gene: .; CDR3 DNA: TGTGCCAGCAGGCGGACAGCTAATGAAAAACTGTTTTTT; CDR3 protein: CASRRTANEKLFF
clone size: .; J gene: TRBJ2-3; V gene: TRBV7-9; CDR3 length: 15; D gene: TRBD2; CDR3 DNA: TGTGCCAGCTCCGGGACTAGCGGGGTGGCAGATACGCAGTATTTT; CDR3 protein: CASSGTSGVADTQYF
clone size: .; J gene: TRBJ2-5; V gene: TRBV7-6; CDR3 length: 15; D gene: .; CDR3 DNA: TGTGCCAGCAGCTTCGGACAGACTTACCAAGAGACCCAGTACTTC; CDR3 protein: CASSFGQTYQETQYF
clone size: once; J gene: TRBJ2-7; V gene: TRBV18; CDR3 length: 17; D gene: TRBD2; CDR3 DNA: TGTGCCAGCTCACCAATGGGACTAGCGGGGTCGTCCTACGAGCAGTACTTC; CDR3 protein: CASSPMGLAGSSYEQYF
clone size: once; J gene: TRBJ2-7; V gene: TRBV28; CDR3 length: 16; D gene: TRBD1; CDR3 DNA: TGTGCCACTTCCGGGACAGGGGGAAGGAACCTCTACGAGCAGTACTTC; CDR3 protein: CATSGTGGRNLYEQYF
clone size: few; J gene: TRBJ2-1; V gene: TRBV6-5; CDR3 length: 11; D gene: .; CDR3 DNA: TGTGCCAGCAGTGCTAACAATGAGCAGTTCTTC; CDR3 protein: CASSANNEQFF
clone size: .; J gene: TRBJ1-1; V gene: TRBV19; CDR3 length: 12; D gene: .; CDR3 DNA: TGTGCCAGTAAAGAGCATGGCACTGAAGCTTTCTTT; CDR3 protein: CASKEHGTEAFF
clone size: few; J gene: TRBJ1-5; V gene: TRBV18; CDR3 length: 14; D gene: TRBD1; CDR3 DNA: TGTGCCAGCTCCCGGGACAGGGCCGGTCAGCCCCAGCATTTT; CDR3 protein: CASSRDRAGQPQHF
clone size: .; J gene: TRBJ1-6; V gene: TRBV9; CDR3 length: 13; D gene: .; CDR3 DNA: TGTGCCAGCAGCGTAGACGAGAATTCACCCCTCCACTTT; CDR3 protein: CASSVDENSPLHF
clone size: .; J gene: TRBJ2-3; V gene: TRBV11-3; CDR3 length: 15; D gene: .; CDR3 DNA: TGTGCCAGCAGCTTAGGTCTAACAGACGCAGATACGCAGTATTTT; CDR3 protein: CASSLGLTDADTQYF
clone size: .; J gene: TRBJ2-2; V gene: TRBV7-3; CDR3 length: 12; D gene: .; CDR3 DNA: TGTGCCAGCGGATCCGGGATCGGGGAGCTGTTTTTT; CDR3 protein: CASGSGIGELFF
clone size: .; J gene: TRBJ1-6; V gene: TRBV7-9; CDR3 length: 15; D gene: .; CDR3 DNA: TGTGCCAGCAGCCCACTGACAGTTTCGAATTCACCCCTCCACTTT; CDR3 protein: CASSPLTVSNSPLHF
clone size: .; J gene: TRBJ2-7; V gene: TRBV5-1; CDR3 length: 15; D gene: TRBD1; CDR3 DNA: TGCGCCAGCAGACCCTCAGGACAGGGGACCTACGAGCAGTACTTC; CDR3 protein: CASRPSGQGTYEQYF
clone size: .; J gene: TRBJ1-6; V gene: TRBV30; CDR3 length: 15; D gene: TRBD1; CDR3 DNA: TGTGCCTTGACTGGAGGGACAGGGGCTCATTCACCCCTCCACTTT; CDR3 protein: CALTGGTGAHSPLHF
clone size: .; J gene: TRBJ2-1; V gene: TRBV30; CDR3 length: 13; D gene: .; CDR3 DNA: TGTGCCTGGACAGAGGGGGTAAACAATGAGCAGTTCTTC; CDR3 protein: CAWTEGVNNEQFF
clone size: once; J gene: TRBJ2-5; V gene: TRBV7-2; CDR3 length: 13; D gene: TRBD2; CDR3 DNA: TGTGCCAGCAGCAATAGCGGGGGAGAGACCCAGTACTTC; CDR3 protein: CASSNSGGETQYF
clone size: .; J gene: TRBJ2-1; V gene: TRBV4-1; CDR3 length: 13; D gene: .; CDR3 DNA: TGCGCCAGCAGCCAAGCGGGTAACGGTGAGCAGTTCTTC; CDR3 protein: CASSQAGNGEQFF
clone size: .; J gene: TRBJ1-5; V gene: TRBV29-1; CDR3 length: 14; D gene: TRBD1; CDR3 DNA: TGCAGCGCAGGGGGGGACAGGGGAGGTCAGCCCCAGCATTTT; CDR3 protein: CSAGGDRGGQPQHF
clone size: once; J gene: TRBJ2-7; V gene: TRBV27; CDR3 length: 15; D gene: TRBD2; CDR3 DNA: TGTGCCAGCAGTGCCTCAACTAGCGGGGGAAGCGAGCAGTACTTC; CDR3 protein: CASSASTSGGSEQYF
clone size: .; J gene: TRBJ1-1; V gene: TRBV7-8; CDR3 length: 14; D gene: .; CDR3 DNA: TGTGCCAGCAGCCCTCGGGGGAGGAACACTGAAGCTTTCTTT; CDR3 protein: CASSPRGRNTEAFF